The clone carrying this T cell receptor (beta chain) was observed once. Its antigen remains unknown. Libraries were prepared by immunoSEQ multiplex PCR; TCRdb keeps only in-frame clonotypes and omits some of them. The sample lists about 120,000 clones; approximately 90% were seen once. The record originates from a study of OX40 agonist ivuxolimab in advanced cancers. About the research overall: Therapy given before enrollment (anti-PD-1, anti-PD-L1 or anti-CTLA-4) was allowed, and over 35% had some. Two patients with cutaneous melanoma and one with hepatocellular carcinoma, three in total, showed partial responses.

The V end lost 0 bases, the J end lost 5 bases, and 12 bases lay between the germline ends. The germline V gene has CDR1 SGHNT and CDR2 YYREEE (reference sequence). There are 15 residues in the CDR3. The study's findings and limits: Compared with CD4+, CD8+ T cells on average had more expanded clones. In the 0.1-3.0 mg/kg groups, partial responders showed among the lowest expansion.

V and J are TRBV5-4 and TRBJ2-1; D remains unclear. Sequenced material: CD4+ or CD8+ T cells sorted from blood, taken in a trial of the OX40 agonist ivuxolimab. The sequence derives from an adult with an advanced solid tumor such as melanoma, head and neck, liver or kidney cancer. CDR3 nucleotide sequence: TGTGCCAGCAGCTTGGGTGGGTTAGGTAACAATGAGCAGTTCTTC. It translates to CASSLGGLGNNEQFF.